The next 4 T cell receptor beta chains were all read from a single sample in a study of T cell responses to AZD1222 COVID-19 vaccine. Clones were sequenced by immunoSEQ multiplex PCR, and TCRdb holds only the in-frame ones, with some missing. This table has 150,000 to 200,000 clones, approximately 94% appearing once. The sequenced sample was peripheral blood, obtained on day 0 of AZD1222 vaccination. These receptor sequences come from an adult in good health.

The chain recombines TRBV4-1 with TRBJ1-1, with no clear D. The germline V gene has CDR1 MGHRA and CDR2 YSYEKL. The CDR3 runs to 15 residues. With 0 bases removed from V and 4 bases from J, the gap between germline ends came to 12 bases. CDR3 sequence (DNA): TGCGCCAGCAGCCAAGAGGATCTGGGCAGCACTGAAGCTTTCTTT. It translates to CASSQEDLGSTEAFF.

This chain connects TRBV27 to TRBJ1-2, with D possibly being TRBD1 (6 bases). Germline values: CDR1 MNHEY, CDR2 SMNVEV (reference sequence). This CDR3 region has 14 residues. V lost 5 bases and J lost 2, with 12 bases in between. The CDR3 loop is CASSPGTLNYGYTF. The CDR3 DNA reads TGTGCCAGCAGTCCCGGGACACTGAACTATGGCTACACCTTC.

The genes are TRBV5-4 and TRBJ1-3; D is possibly TRBD1 (5 bases). This CDR3 comprises 14 residues. Germline assignment: CDR1 SGHNT and CDR2 YYREEE (reference sequence). The V gene lost 0 bases and the J gene lost 8 bases, with 12 bases spanning the gap. CDR3 sequence: CASSLGQRADTIYF. Written as DNA, the CDR3 is TGTGCCAGCAGCTTGGGACAGAGGGCAGACACCATATATTTT.

The chain employs TRBV2 and TRBJ1-2; D gene unclear. This CDR3 has 13 residues. V was pared by 5 bases and J by 0 bases, with 7 bases between. In germline, CDR1 is SNHLY, CDR2 FYNNEI. The CDR3: CASSPNPNYGYTF. In DNA, the CDR3 is TGTGCCAGCAGTCCGAACCCTAACTATGGCTACACCTTC.